This T cell receptor (beta chain) was documented in a study of CD8 T cells in Susac syndrome. Study overall: Patients with Susac syndrome were therapy-naive, treated with corticosteroids, or treated with intravenous immunoglobulin alone when blood was collected.

The V segment lost 2 bases and the J segment 2 bases; nucleotides outside the gene matches: 4. The CDR3 has 15 residues. Germline lookup yields CDR1 SNHLY and CDR2 FYNNEI. Sequencing of TCR beta was performed on blood CD8+ and CD4+ T cells. RNA, at about 0.45 to 1 ug, was reverse transcribed with random hexamers. TCRdb fed the immunoSEQ multiplex PCR reads into MiXCR, producing one record per CDR3 protein. Altogether under 150,000 distinct CDR3 sequences are present, approximately 94% being singletons, with the ten largest covering 0.065% to 0.095%. The receptor's source is a human donor with Susac syndrome. The sequenced material came from CD4+ T cells from PBMCs. This chain connects TRBV2 to TRBJ2-3, with 7 bases matching TRBD2. CDR3 coding DNA: TGTGCCAGCAGTGAATCTAGCGGACACACAGATACGCAGTATTTT. It is translated as CASSESSGHTDTQYF. Filled out from reference TRBV2 and TRBJ2-3, the complete variable domain reads EPEVTQTPSHQVTQMGQEVILRCVPISNHLYFYWYRQILGQKVEFLVSFYNNEISEKSEIFDDQFSVERPDGSNFTLKIRSTKLEDSAMYFCASSESSGHTDTQYFGPGTRLTVL.